These 8 T cell receptor beta chains were all obtained from the same sample, sequenced in a study of blood T cell repertoires in COVID-19. The protocol was immunoSEQ multiplex PCR, while the TCRdb copy is restricted to in-frame clones and leaves out a portion. The profile shows about 150,000 clones, approximately 86% of them singletons. Sequenced sample: peripheral blood. The receptors stem from a woman in her seventies with acute or convalescent COVID-19.

The gene calls are TRBV5-1 and TRBJ2-3, with 13 nucleotides matching TRBD2. J lost 2 bases, V lost 7 bases, and 7 bases had no gene match. In germline, CDR1 is SGHRS, CDR2 YFSETQ. There are 16 residues in the CDR3. The CDR3 DNA is TGCGCCAGCCGGACTAGCGGGGGAATCGTCACAGATACGCAGTATTTT. Amino acid sequence: CASRTSGGIVTDTQYF.

The chain is built from TRBV5-4 and TRBJ1-1; TRBD1 is a possible D gene (6 bases). The CDR3 is made up of 14 amino acids. Per the germline V gene, CDR1 is SGHNT and CDR2 is YYREEE (reference sequence). Trimming stripped 2 bases from V and 1 base from J, with 9 bases between. CDR3: CASSFGQKNTEAFF. The CDR3 nucleotides are TGTGCCAGCAGCTTTGGACAGAAGAACACTGAAGCTTTCTTT.

V usage is TRBV6-5 and J usage is TRBJ2-2; weak D call: TRBD2 (6 bases). Trimming took 6 bases from V and 7 from J, leaving 15 bases between them. The CDR3 spans 14 residues. The germline CDR1 and CDR2 sequences are MNHEY and SVGAGI. The CDR3 bases are TGTGCCAGCAGGACGGGACTGACCGGCGGGGAGCTGTTTTTT. Protein product: CASRTGLTGGELFF.

The chain uses TRBV5-1 and TRBJ2-5; TRBD1 agrees at 10 bases. The CDR3 contains 13 residues. Losses at the gene ends were 7 bases for V and 5 bases for J; bases not matched to a gene: 5. Germline CDR1 is SGHRS and CDR2 is YFSETQ. DNA of the CDR3: TGCGCCAGCTCGACAGGGGGCGAGGAGACCCAGTACTTC. It is translated as CASSTGGEETQYF.

Here the CDR3 reads CASSEKGAFSSYNEQFF. The CDR3 DNA reads as TGTGCCAGCAGTGAAAAAGGAGCCTTCAGCTCCTACAATGAGCAGTTCTTC. The chain carries TRBV2 and TRBJ2-1; D gene ambiguous. Germline loops: CDR1 SNHLY, CDR2 FYNNEI. CDR3 length: 17 residues. The V gene lost 2 bases and the J gene lost 0 bases, with 14 bases spanning the gap.

Concerning this clone: At the DNA level, this CDR3 is encoded by other sequences in the same sample as well. V gene TRBV29-1 combines with J gene TRBJ1-4; maybe TRBD1 (5 bases). V lost 4 bases to trimming and J lost 5 bases, with 8 bases between them. The CDR3 totals 12 residues. CDR1 is SQVTM and CDR2 is ANQGSEA in the germline V gene. The CDR3 loop reads CSVARGNEKLFF. CDR3 nucleotide sequence: TGCAGCGTTGCCCGGGGGAATGAAAAACTGTTTTTT.

This clone occurred once. The V gene is TRBV5-1, the J gene TRBJ2-7; the match to TRBD2 covers 10 bases. Per the germline V gene, CDR1 is SGHRS and CDR2 is YFSETQ. This CDR3 comprises 17 residues. J gave up 3 bases and V 0 bases, and 9 bases lay outside the gene matches. DNA for the CDR3: TGCGCCAGCAGCTTGGTGGGACCTAGCGGGGGCCTCTACGAGCAGTACTTC. Translated: CASSLVGPSGGLYEQYF.

The CDR3 region is CASSLGDRGRLEAFF. The CDR3, as DNA: TGTGCCAGCAGTTTAGGGGACAGGGGGCGCCTTGAAGCTTTCTTT. The rearrangement joins TRBV28 to TRBJ1-1; TRBD1 matches 12 bases. CDR3 size: 15 residues. Per the germline V gene, CDR1 is MDHEN and CDR2 is SYDVKM. Losses at the gene ends were 2 bases for V and 7 bases for J; bases not matched to a gene: 5.